A single sample gave rise to the 23 T cell receptor beta chains below, sequenced in a study of blood T cell repertoires in COVID-19. Data came from immunoSEQ multiplex PCR; TCRdb stores just in-frame clones and leaves some out. There are approximately 200,000 clones in the sample; more than 75% occur only once, and over 7% lies in the top ten. The source material was PBMCs or T cells enriched from blood (not recorded which). The receptor source for this set is a woman in her thirties or forties with acute COVID-19.

The rearrangement joins TRBV18 to TRBJ1-3, with a tentative D call TRBD1 (6 bases). CDR1 is KGHSH, CDR2 LQKENI, per germline. This CDR3 has 15 residues. V was cut by 6 bases and J by 7 bases, with 19 bases left in between. The CDR3 bases are TGTGCCAGCTCGCCTTCCGGAGCAGGGGTGAACACCATATATTTT. This encodes CASSPSGAGVNTIYF. The whole variable domain, filled in from reference TRBV18 and TRBJ1-3, reads NAGVMQNPRHLVRRRGQEARLRCSPMKGHSHVYWYRQLPEEGLKFMVYLQKENIIDESGMPKERFSAEFPKEGPSILRIQQVVRGDSAAYFCASSPSGAGVNTIYFGEGSWLTVV.

The sample holds a few counts of this clone. The chain joins TRBV7-3 to TRBJ1-2; D unresolved. V was pared by 0 bases and J by 5 bases, with 13 bases between. The CDR3 runs 15 residues. CDR1 and CDR2 (germline): SGHTA, FQGTGA. CDR3 nucleotide sequence: TGTGCCAGCAGCTTAACAGGAGGTGTGGGATATGGCTACACCTTC. Amino acid sequence: CASSLTGGVGYGYTF.

The rearrangement uses TRBV5-1 and TRBJ2-7; D remains ambiguous. From germline, CDR1 is SGHRS and CDR2 YFSETQ. There are 14 residues in the CDR3. The V end was cut by 0 bases, the J end by 1 base, with 8 bases between. The CDR3 reads CASSLVPHSYEQYF. CDR3 bases: TGCGCCAGCAGCTTGGTCCCACATTCCTACGAGCAGTACTTC. Complete variable domain (other parts from reference TRBV5-1 and TRBJ2-7): KAGVTQTPRYLIKTRGQQVTLSCSPISGHRSVSWYQQTPGQGLQFLFEYFSETQRNKGNFPGRFSGRQFSNSRSEMNVSTLELGDSALYLCASSLVPHSYEQYFGPGTRLTVT.

The rearrangement joins TRBV30 to TRBJ2-1; 8 bases match TRBD1. Germline values: CDR1 GTSNPN, CDR2 SVGIG (reference sequence). The J segment lost 1 base and the V segment lost 5 bases, leaving 4 bases of the junction unmatched. The CDR3 is made up of 14 amino acids. The CDR3 DNA follows: TGTGCCTGGCGACAGGGGCTGTCCTACAATGAGCAGTTCTTC. Translating it yields CAWRQGLSYNEQFF. Looking up the rest from reference TRBV30 and TRBJ2-1 gives the full variable domain: SQTIHQWPATLVQPVGSPLSLECTVEGTSNPNLYWYRQAAGRGLQLLFYSVGIGQISSEVPQNLSASRPQDRQFILSSKKLLLSDSGFYLCAWRQGLSYNEQFFGPGTRLTVL.

This clone was found a few times. V usage is TRBV5-1 and J usage is TRBJ1-2; 8 positions agree with TRBD1. Germline V gene lookup returns CDR1 SGHRS and CDR2 YFSETQ. The length of the CDR3 is 15 residues. J was trimmed by 0 bases and V by 3 bases; bases with no gene match: 4. CDR3 sequence: CASSSRQGSNYGYTF. The CDR3 DNA sequence: TGCGCCAGCAGCTCCCGACAGGGGTCTAACTATGGCTACACCTTC.

The chain has TRBV29-1 and TRBJ1-5; perhaps TRBD1 as D (6 bases). V shed 4 bases and J shed 6 bases, with 10 bases lying between them. CDR1 is SQVTM and CDR2 is ANQGSEA in the germline V gene. The CDR3 has 12 amino acids. The CDR3 DNA reads TGCAGCGTTGCCCAGGGGAGTCAGCCCCAGCATTTT. This gives the protein CSVAQGSQPQHF.

The chain couples TRBV2 to TRBJ2-5; maybe TRBD1 (8 bases). V gave up 7 bases and J gave up 7 bases, with 19 bases separating them. Per the germline V gene, CDR1 is SNHLY and CDR2 is FYNNEI. This CDR3 is 14 amino acids long. This CDR3 reads CASTEGAGTGTQYF. CDR3 nucleotides: TGTGCCAGCACCGAGGGAGCGGGGACAGGGACCCAGTACTTC. The full variable domain, with the rest looked up from reference TRBV2 and TRBJ2-5, is EPEVTQTPSHQVTQMGQEVILRCVPISNHLYFYWYRQILGQKVEFLVSFYNNEISEKSEIFDDQFSVERPDGSNFTLKIRSTKLEDSAMYFCASTEGAGTGTQYFGPGTRLLVL.

The chain links TRBV10-3 to TRBJ1-5, with D possibly TRBD1 on 5 matching bases. The CDR3 is 13 residues long. Germline V gene data show CDR1 as ENHRY and CDR2 as SYGVKD. The ends were cut back, 4 bases at V and 4 bases at J, with 8 bases in the middle. The CDR3 reads CAISVGQNQPQHF. The DNA of the CDR3 is TGTGCCATCAGTGTCGGACAAAATCAGCCCCAGCATTTT.

This clone was observed a handful of times. The chain employs TRBV6-1 and TRBJ2-7, with D perhaps TRBD2 (6 bases). The CDR3 totals 16 residues. V gave up 1 base and J gave up 2 bases, with 15 bases separating them. Germline-derived CDR1 and CDR2 are MNHNS and SASEGT. The CDR3 DNA follows: TGTGCCAGCAGTGAAGGTAAAGGGAGGAGGACCTACGAGCAGTACTTC. Encoded protein: CASSEGKGRRTYEQYF.

Ten or more counts support this clone. V and J are TRBV5-1 and TRBJ2-1; TRBD2 is a possible D gene (7 bases). V lost 0 bases to trimming and J lost 2 bases, with 18 bases between them. Germline CDR1 reads SGHRS; CDR2 reads YFSETQ. The CDR3 covers 18 residues. The CDR3 protein is CASSLELADRVTYNEQFF. CDR3 sequence (DNA): TGCGCCAGCAGCTTGGAGCTAGCGGACAGAGTGACCTACAATGAGCAGTTCTTC.

The chain has TRBV5-4 and TRBJ1-4; 10 bases agree with TRBD1. Germline trimming cut 4 bases from V and 8 bases from J; bases unmatched to any gene: 8. Germline CDR1 SGHNT, CDR2 YYREEE (reference sequence). The length of the CDR3 is 15 residues. DNA for the CDR3: TGTGCCAGCAGCGACCGGGGACAGGGGACGGAAAAACTGTTTTTT. Translation: CASSDRGQGTEKLFF.

The chain uses TRBV19 and TRBJ1-3, with D unclear. With 4 bases removed from V and 0 bases from J, the gap between germline ends came to 13 bases. The CDR3 is 16 residues long. The germline CDR1 and CDR2 sequences are LNHDA and SQIVND (reference sequence). The CDR3 protein is CASSTTLQNSGNTIYF. DNA of the CDR3: TGTGCCAGTAGTACCACGCTACAGAACTCTGGAAACACCATATATTTT.

This clone was recorded a few times. The chain links TRBV7-3 to TRBJ2-7; D perhaps matches TRBD2 (6 bases). There are 15 residues in the CDR3. V gave up 5 bases and J gave up 5 bases, with 19 bases separating them. From germline, CDR1 is SGHTA and CDR2 FQGTGA. The DNA for the CDR3 is TGTGCCAGCAGCCCAAGCTTGGGGGGTTTAAACGAGCAGTACTTC. This encodes CASSPSLGGLNEQYF.

The sample holds a few counts of this clone. This sequence joins TRBV15 and TRBJ2-1, with D maybe TRBD2 (6 bases). The germline CDR1 and CDR2 sequences are LNHNV and YYDKDF (reference sequence). The CDR3 extends over 16 amino acids. Trimming left V 0 bases short and J 10 bases short, with 19 bases between. The CDR3 reads CATSRDRGMGAWEQFF. The CDR3 DNA follows: TGTGCCACCAGCAGAGATCGGGGGATGGGAGCGTGGGAGCAGTTCTTC.

The chain employs TRBV30 and TRBJ1-1; 8 positions agree with TRBD1. The J segment lost 3 bases and the V segment lost 4 bases, leaving 10 bases of the junction unmatched. This CDR3 is 15 amino acids long. The germline V gene has CDR1 GTSNPN and CDR2 SVGIG (reference sequence). The CDR3 region has the DNA TGTGCCTGGACTAATCCTTACAGGGGGGACACTGAAGCTTTCTTT. It is translated as CAWTNPYRGDTEAFF.

This chain links TRBV28 with TRBJ1-6, with D possibly being TRBD1 (6 bases). Trimming pared 2 bases from V and 10 bases from J, leaving 12 bases between. There are 14 residues in the CDR3. In germline, CDR1 is MDHEN, CDR2 SYDVKM. This chain's CDR3 is CASSLQGRGSPLHF. The CDR3, as DNA: TGTGCCAGCAGTTTACAGGGGCGAGGATCACCCCTCCACTTT.

Comment on this clone: An end of the junction does not agree with germline; a read error may underlie this. This chain links TRBV5-6 with TRBJ2-7, with D possibly being TRBD1 (6 bases). CDR3 size: 15 residues. CDR1 and CDR2 (germline): SGHDT, YYEEEE. The chain's CDR3 is CASNLGASLNYEQYF. Here the CDR3 DNA reads TGTGCCAGCAACTTGGGGGCCAGCCTAAACTACGAGCAGTACTTC.

The rearrangement joins TRBV6-1 to TRBJ1-1; 9 bases are shared with TRBD1. After removal of 3 bases from V and 1 base from J, the junction contained 3 bases not matched to a gene. Germline V gene sequence: CDR1 MNHNS, CDR2 SASEGT. This CDR3 comprises 15 residues. The CDR3 nucleotides read TGTGCCAGCAGTGACGCGGGACAGGGGAACACTGAAGCTTTCTTT. Protein product: CASSDAGQGNTEAFF.

The chain combines TRBV21-1 with TRBJ1-5; the table's D call, TRBD1, has no DNA check behind it. TRBV21-1 is a listed pseudogene. The CDR3 extends over 16 amino acids. This CDR3 is CASSKAPDRPYQPQHF. CDR3 bases: TGTGCCAGCAGCAAAGCGCCGGACAGGCCCTATCAGCCCCAGCATTTT.

Only one count was recorded for this clone. This chain connects TRBV5-5 to TRBJ1-2, with TRBD1 as a possible D gene (5 bases). The V end lost 4 bases, the J end lost 3 bases, and 16 bases lay between the germline ends. CDR3 length equals 15 residues. CDR1 and CDR2 (germline): SGHKS, YYEKEE (reference sequence). The CDR3 DNA follows: TGTGCCAGCAGCCAGGTCGCCAGGGACTACTATGGCTACACCTTC. Encoded protein: CASSQVARDYYGYTF.

CDR3 sequence (DNA): TGTGCCAGCAGTTCCCAGGGGGCGGGGGAGCAGTACTTC. Its translation: CASSSQGAGEQYF. The chain uses TRBV12-3 or TRBV12-4 and TRBJ2-7; 8 nucleotides line up with TRBD1. CDR3 length: 13 amino acids. Trimming at V came to 4 bases and at J to 7 bases, leaving 6 bases not matched to a gene.

This clone appeared a single time. The V and J genes are TRBV10-1 and TRBJ2-2; 12 bases are shared with TRBD2. J lost 5 bases, V lost 4 bases, and 11 bases had no gene match. Germline V gene lookup returns CDR1 WNHNN and CDR2 SYGVQD (reference sequence). This CDR3 has 18 amino acids. CDR3 sequence reads: CASSALAGGYPRTGELFF. CDR3 DNA: TGCGCCAGCAGTGCACTAGCGGGGGGCTACCCGAGAACCGGGGAGCTGTTTTTT.

The V gene is TRBV5-1, the J gene TRBJ2-2, with D uncertain. The CDR3 spans 15 residues. Germline V lookup: CDR1 SGHRS, CDR2 YFSETQ. Trimming took off 2 bases at V and 1 base at J, with 9 bases between the two ends. The DNA for the CDR3 is TGCGCCAGCAGCTTTGGCCAGTTGAACACCGGGGAGCTGTTTTTT. It codes for CASSFGQLNTGELFF.